This T cell receptor beta chain is from a study of T cell responses to AZD1222 COVID-19 vaccine. The repertoire was sequenced with immunoSEQ multiplex PCR; TCRdb's copy has only in-frame clones and lacks some. Here the sample spans 100,000 or so clones, 87% being singletons. This clone was recorded once. Its antigen remains unknown. Study-level points and caveats: Only a handful of individuals given AZD1222 were seropositive at baseline.

Sample: peripheral blood, taken 28 days after the second AZD1222 dose. The clonotype comes from an adult who received the AZD1222 COVID-19 vaccine.

The DNA of the CDR3 is TGTGCCAGCACCTCTCACGGCCCAGGCTCTAATTCACCCCTCCACTTT. This sequence encodes CASTSHGPGSNSPLHF. The V and J genes are TRBV5-8 and TRBJ1-6; no clear D. The CDR3 contains 16 residues. Germline CDR1 SGHTS, CDR2 YDEGEE. Trimming cost V 6 bases and J 6 bases, with 19 bases left between them.